This T cell receptor beta chain was captured in a study of cytomegalovirus exposure and HLA in healthy donors. Study as a whole: An earlier analysis found some 100 million unique TCR beta sequences from approximately 170 million T cells.

As regards this clone: The antigen remains unidentified.

Looked up from germline, CDR1 is SNHLY and CDR2 is FYNNEI. Trimming cost V 4 bases and J 4 bases, with 4 bases left between them. This CDR3 region has 11 residues. Whole-study findings and limits: In an earlier analysis, about 90% or about 30%: the productive usage of most TCR beta V segments. The authors later found HLA-associated TCR beta chains more clonally expanded than equally common others.

The PCR contained 60 Vbeta and 13 Jbeta primers. Method: immunoSEQ multiplex PCR; TCRdb's copy keeps in-frame clones and lacks some. The sample includes some 170,000 clones, 65% to 80% seen only once; the top ten take 1.5% to 2%. The clonotype was recovered from a woman between 25 and 40 years old in good health and CMV-seronegative. This rearrangement joins TRBV2 to TRBJ1-2; D call uncertain. The sample was PBMCs. The CDR3 protein is CASSASYGYTF. DNA of the CDR3: TGTGCCAGCAGTGCGAGCTATGGCTACACCTTC.